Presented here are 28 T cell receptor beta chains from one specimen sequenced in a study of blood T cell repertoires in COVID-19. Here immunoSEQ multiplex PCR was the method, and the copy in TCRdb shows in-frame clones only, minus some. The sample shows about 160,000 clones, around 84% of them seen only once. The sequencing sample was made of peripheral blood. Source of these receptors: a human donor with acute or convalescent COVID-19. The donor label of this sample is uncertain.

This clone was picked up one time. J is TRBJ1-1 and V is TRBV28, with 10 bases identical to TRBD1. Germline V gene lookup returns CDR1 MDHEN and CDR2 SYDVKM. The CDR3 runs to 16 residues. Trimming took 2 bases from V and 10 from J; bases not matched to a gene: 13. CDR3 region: CASSLPPGQGSERAFF. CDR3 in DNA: TGTGCCAGCAGTTTACCACCGGGACAGGGGTCCGAAAGAGCTTTCTTT.

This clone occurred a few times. CDR3 bases: TGTGCCAGCAGCTACCTACGTACAGGGTCCTACGAGCAGTACTTC. The encoded protein is CASSYLRTGSYEQYF. J is TRBJ2-7 and V is TRBV11-3, with a possible D match to TRBD1 (6 bases). This CDR3 spans 15 amino acids. Per germline, CDR1 SGHNT and CDR2 YENEEA. V lost 4 bases and J lost 1, with 14 bases in between.

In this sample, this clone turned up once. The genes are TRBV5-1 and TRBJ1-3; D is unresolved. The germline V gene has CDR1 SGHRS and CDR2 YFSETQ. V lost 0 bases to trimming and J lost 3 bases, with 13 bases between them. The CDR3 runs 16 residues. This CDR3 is CASSLAGGGSGNTIYF. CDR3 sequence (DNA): TGCGCCAGCAGCTTGGCCGGAGGTGGGAGTGGAAACACCATATATTTT.

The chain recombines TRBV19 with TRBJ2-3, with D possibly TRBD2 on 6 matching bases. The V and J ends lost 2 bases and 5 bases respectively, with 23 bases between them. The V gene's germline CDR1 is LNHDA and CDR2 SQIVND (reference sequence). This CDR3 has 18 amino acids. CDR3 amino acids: CASSIRGGEGGVRDTQYF. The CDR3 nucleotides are TGTGCCAGTAGTATACGAGGAGGAGAGGGAGGAGTTCGAGATACGCAGTATTTT.

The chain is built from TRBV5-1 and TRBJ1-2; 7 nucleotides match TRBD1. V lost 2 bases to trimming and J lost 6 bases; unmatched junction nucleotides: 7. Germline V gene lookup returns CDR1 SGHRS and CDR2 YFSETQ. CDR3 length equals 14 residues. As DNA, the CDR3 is TGCGCCAGCAGCTTCAGGGGGTGGTCTGATGGCTACACCTTC. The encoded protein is CASSFRGWSDGYTF.

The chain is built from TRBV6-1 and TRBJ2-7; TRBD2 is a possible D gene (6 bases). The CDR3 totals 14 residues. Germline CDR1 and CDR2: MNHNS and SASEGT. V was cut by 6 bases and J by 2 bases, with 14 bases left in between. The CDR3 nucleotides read TGTGCCAGCAGCCCCCGGGACTCCACCTACGAGCAGTACTTC. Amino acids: CASSPRDSTYEQYF.

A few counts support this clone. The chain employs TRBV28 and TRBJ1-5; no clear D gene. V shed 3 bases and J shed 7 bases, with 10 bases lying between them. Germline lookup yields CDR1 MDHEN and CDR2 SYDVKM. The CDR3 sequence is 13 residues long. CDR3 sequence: CASSFGSSQPQHF. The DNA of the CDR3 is TGTGCCAGCAGTTTCGGGTCAAGCCAGCCCCAGCATTTT.

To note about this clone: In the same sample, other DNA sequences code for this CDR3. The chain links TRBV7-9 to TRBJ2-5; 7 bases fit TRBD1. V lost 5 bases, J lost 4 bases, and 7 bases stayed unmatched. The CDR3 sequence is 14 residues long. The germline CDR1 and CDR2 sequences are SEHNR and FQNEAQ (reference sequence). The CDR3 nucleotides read TGTGCCAGCAGCCTACAGGGGCCGGGAGAGACCCAGTACTTC. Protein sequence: CASSLQGPGETQYF. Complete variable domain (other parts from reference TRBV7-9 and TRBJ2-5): DTGVSQNPRHKITKRGQNVTFRCDPISEHNRLYWYRQTLGQGPEFLTYFQNEAQLEKSRLLSDRFSAERPKGSFSTLEIQRTEQGDSAMYLCASSLQGPGETQYFGPGTRLLVL.

DNA of the CDR3: TGCGCCAGCAGCCCTGTTGGACAGGGGGCTTACGAGCAGTACTTC. Amino acids: CASSPVGQGAYEQYF. The genes are TRBV5-1 and TRBJ2-7; 11 bases are a match to TRBD1. The V gene end was trimmed by 4 bases and the J gene end by 4 bases; junction bases not matched to a gene: 7. The length of the CDR3 is 15 residues. The germline V gene encodes CDR1 SGHRS and CDR2 YFSETQ.

CDR3 protein: CASSISKGTGFAAFF. DNA of the CDR3: TGTGCCAGTAGTATAAGTAAGGGGACAGGGTTTGCAGCTTTCTTT. The chain is built from TRBV19 and TRBJ1-1, with TRBD1 matching over 9 bases. Looked up from germline, CDR1 is LNHDA and CDR2 is SQIVND (reference sequence). V shed 2 bases, J shed 10 bases, and the junction held 11 bases outside the gene matches. The CDR3 contains 15 residues. The variable domain in full, completed from reference TRBV19 and TRBJ1-1, reads DGGITQSPKYLFRKEGQNVTLSCEQNLNHDAMYWYRQDPGQGLRLIYYSQIVNDFQKGDIAEGYSVSREKKESFPLTVTSAQKNPTAFYLCASSISKGTGFAAFFGQGTRLTVV.

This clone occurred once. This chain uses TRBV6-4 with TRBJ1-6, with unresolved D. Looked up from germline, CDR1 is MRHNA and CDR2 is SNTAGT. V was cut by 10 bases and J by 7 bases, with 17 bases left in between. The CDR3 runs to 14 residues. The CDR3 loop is CATGGRSLNSPLHF. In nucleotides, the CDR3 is TGTGCCACCGGCGGGAGGAGCCTCAATTCACCCCTCCACTTT.

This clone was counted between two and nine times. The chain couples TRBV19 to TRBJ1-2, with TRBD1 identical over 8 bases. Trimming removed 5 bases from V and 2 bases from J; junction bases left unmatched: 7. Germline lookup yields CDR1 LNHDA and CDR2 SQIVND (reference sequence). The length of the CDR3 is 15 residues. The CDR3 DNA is TGTGCCAGTAGTTCTCGGACAGGGTTAAACTATGGCTACACCTTC. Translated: CASSSRTGLNYGYTF.

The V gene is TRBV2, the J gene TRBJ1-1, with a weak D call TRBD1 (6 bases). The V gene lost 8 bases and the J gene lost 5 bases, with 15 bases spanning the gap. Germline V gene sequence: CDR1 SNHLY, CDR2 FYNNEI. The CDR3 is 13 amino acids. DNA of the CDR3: TGTGCCAGCTCATCAGGGGAATGGACTGAAGCTTTCTTT. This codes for CASSSGEWTEAFF.

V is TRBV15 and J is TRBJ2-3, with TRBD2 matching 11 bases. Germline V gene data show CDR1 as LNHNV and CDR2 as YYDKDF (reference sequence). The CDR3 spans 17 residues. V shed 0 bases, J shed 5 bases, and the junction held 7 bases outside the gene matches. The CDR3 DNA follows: TGTGCCACCAGCAGAGATCATAGCGGGGGGGCCATAGATACGCAGTATTTT. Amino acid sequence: CATSRDHSGGAIDTQYF.

CDR3 nucleotides: TGTGCCAGCAGCTTAGCAGCAGGGGTTGAAAAACTGTTTTTT. Its protein is CASSLAAGVEKLFF. The V call is TRBV7-8, the J call TRBJ1-4; possible D gene TRBD1, 6 bases. This CDR3 comprises 14 residues. Germline CDR1 SGHVS, CDR2 FQNEAQ. Trimming shortened V by 0 bases and J by 7 bases, and 9 bases separated the two germline ends.

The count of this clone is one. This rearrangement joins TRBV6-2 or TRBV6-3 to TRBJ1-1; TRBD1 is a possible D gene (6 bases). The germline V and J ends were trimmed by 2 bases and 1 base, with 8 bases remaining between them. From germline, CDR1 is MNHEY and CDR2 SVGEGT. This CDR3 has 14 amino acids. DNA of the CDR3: TGTGCCAGCAGTTACGACAGGACGAACACTGAAGCTTTCTTT. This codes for CASSYDRTNTEAFF.

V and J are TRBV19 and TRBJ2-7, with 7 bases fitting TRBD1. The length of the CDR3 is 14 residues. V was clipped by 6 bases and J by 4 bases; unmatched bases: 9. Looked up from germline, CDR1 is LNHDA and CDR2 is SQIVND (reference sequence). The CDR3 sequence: CASSMTGFGYEQYF. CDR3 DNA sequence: TGTGCCAGTAGCATGACAGGGTTCGGTTACGAGCAGTACTTC.

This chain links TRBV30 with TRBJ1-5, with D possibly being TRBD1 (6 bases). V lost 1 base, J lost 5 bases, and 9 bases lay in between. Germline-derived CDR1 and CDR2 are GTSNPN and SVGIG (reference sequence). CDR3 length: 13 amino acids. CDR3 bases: TGTGCCTGGAGTGAAGGGGGGGATCAGCCCCAGCATTTT. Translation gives CAWSEGGDQPQHF.

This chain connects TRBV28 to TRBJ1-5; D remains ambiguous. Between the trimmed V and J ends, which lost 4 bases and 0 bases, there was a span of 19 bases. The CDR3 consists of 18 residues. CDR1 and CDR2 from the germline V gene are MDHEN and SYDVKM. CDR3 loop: CASSSPTPQDYSNQPQHF. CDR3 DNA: TGTGCCAGCAGTTCCCCCACGCCGCAGGATTATAGCAATCAGCCCCAGCATTTT.

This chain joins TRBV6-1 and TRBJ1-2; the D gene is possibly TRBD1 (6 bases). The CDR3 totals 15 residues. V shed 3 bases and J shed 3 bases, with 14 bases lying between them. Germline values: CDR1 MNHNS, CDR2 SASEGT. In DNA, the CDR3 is TGTGCCAGCAGTGATTTCGCGACAGGACACTATGGCTACACCTTC. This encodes CASSDFATGHYGYTF.

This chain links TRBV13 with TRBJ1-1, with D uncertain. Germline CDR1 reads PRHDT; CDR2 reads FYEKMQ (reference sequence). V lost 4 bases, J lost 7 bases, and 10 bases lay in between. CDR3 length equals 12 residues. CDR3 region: CASSSVSLEAFF. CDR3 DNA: TGTGCCAGCAGCTCCGTGTCACTTGAAGCTTTCTTT.

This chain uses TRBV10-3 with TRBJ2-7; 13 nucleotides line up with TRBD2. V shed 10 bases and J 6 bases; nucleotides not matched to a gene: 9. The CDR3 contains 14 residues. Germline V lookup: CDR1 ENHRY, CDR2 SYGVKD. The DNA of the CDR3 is TGTGCCACCAGGGGGACTAGCGGGGACCTCGAGCAGTACTTC. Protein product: CATRGTSGDLEQYF.

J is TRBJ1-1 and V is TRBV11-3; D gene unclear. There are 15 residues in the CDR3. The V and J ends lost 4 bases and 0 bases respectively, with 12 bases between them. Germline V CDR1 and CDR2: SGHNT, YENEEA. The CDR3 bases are TGTGCCAGCAGCTCTCCCCGCAGGTTGAACACTGAAGCTTTCTTT. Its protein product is CASSSPRRLNTEAFF.

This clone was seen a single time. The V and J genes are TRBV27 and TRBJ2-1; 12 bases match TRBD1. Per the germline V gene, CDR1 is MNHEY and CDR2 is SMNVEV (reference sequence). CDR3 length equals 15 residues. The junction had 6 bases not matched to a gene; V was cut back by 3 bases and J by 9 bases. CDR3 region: CASSFLGQGASEQFF. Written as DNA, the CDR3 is TGTGCCAGCAGTTTCCTGGGACAGGGGGCCTCTGAGCAGTTCTTC.

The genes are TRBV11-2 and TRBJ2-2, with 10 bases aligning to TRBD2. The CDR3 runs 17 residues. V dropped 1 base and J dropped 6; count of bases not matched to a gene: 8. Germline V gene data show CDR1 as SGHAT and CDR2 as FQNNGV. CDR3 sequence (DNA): TGTGCCAGCAGCTTAGCGAGAGCGGGGGGGCCCGCCGGGGAGCTGTTTTTT. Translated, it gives CASSLARAGGPAGELFF.

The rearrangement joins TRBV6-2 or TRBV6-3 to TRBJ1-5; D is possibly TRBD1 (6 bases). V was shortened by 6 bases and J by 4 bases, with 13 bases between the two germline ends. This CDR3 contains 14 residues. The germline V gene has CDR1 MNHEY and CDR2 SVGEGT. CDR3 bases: TGTGCCAGCAGCCAACAGGGTCGGAATCAGCCCCAGCATTTT. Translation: CASSQQGRNQPQHF.

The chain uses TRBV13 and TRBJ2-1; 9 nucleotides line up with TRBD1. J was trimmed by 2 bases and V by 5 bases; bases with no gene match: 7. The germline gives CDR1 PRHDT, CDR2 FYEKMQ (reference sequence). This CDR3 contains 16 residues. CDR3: CASSLWGQGTYNEQFF. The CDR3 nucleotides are TGTGCCAGCAGCCTCTGGGGACAGGGTACCTACAATGAGCAGTTCTTC.

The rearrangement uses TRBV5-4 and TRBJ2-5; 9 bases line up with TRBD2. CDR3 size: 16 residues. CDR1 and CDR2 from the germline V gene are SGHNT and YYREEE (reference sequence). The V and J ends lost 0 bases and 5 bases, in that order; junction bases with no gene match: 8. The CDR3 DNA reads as TGTGCCAGCAGCTTGGGGTCGGCGGGGGGGATGGAGACCCAGTACTTC. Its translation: CASSLGSAGGMETQYF.